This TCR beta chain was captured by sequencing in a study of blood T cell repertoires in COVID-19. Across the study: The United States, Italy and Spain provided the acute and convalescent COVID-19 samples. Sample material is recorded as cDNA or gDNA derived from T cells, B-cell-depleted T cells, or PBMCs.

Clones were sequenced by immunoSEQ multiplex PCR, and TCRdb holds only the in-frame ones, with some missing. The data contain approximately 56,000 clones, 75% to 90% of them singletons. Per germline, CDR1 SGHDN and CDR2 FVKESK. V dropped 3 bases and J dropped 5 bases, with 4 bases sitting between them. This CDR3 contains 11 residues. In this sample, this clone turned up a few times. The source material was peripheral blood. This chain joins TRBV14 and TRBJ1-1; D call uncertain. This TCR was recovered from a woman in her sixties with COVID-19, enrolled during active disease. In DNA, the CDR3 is TGTGCCAGCAGCCATACAACTGAAGCTTTCTTT. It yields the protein CASSHTTEAFF.